Shown below are 2 T cell receptor beta chains from a single sample sequenced in a study of blood T cell repertoires in COVID-19. Produced via immunoSEQ multiplex PCR; TCRdb's table is partial and in-frame only. This repertoire shows under 130,000 clones, about three quarters found once; its top ten account for roughly 6%. The sample was peripheral blood. The receptors stem from a man at least 80 years old with acute or convalescent COVID-19.

This clone was seen a few times. V usage is TRBV7-9 and J usage is TRBJ1-2; 7 bases line up with TRBD1. The CDR3 is made up of 15 amino acids. V gave up 0 bases and J gave up 6 bases; unmatched junction bases: 7. Germline values: CDR1 SEHNR, CDR2 FQNEAQ (reference sequence). The CDR3 loop reads CASSLALKGADGYTF. The CDR3 DNA sequence: TGTGCCAGCAGCTTAGCCTTGAAGGGGGCGGATGGCTACACCTTC.

This clone was seen a few times. The chain recombines TRBV12-3 or TRBV12-4 with TRBJ2-7; no firm D call. The V and J ends lost 4 bases and 2 bases respectively, with 9 bases between them. This CDR3 region has 13 residues. The CDR3 protein is CASSSARAYEQYF. In DNA, the CDR3 is TGTGCCAGCAGTTCAGCGCGCGCCTACGAGCAGTACTTC.